One and the same sample provided the 13 T cell receptor beta chains below, sequenced in a study of blood T cells in healthy people across ages. A second PCR, run for roughly 7 to 12 cycles, used a sample-barcoded 5' primer plus a J-beta primer mix. TCRdb passed the 5' RACE reads through MiXCR, listing each CDR3 protein once. The repertoire has some 1.7 million distinct CDR3 sequences, roughly 27% of them found once; the top ten carry roughly 8%. The source material was blood. The receptors shown here come from a woman in her 30s in good health.

The chain couples TRBV6-1 to TRBJ2-1; tentative D call: TRBD2 (6 bases). The CDR3 is 17 residues long. Germline loops: CDR1 MNHNS, CDR2 SASEGT. With 5 bases removed from V and 0 bases from J, the gap between germline ends came to 17 bases. DNA for the CDR3: TGTGCCAGCAGTCGCACCGGGACTGGGAGCTCCTACAATGAGCAGTTCTTC. This codes for CASSRTGTGSSYNEQFF.

The genes are TRBV3-1 and TRBJ2-1; 12 bases are shared with TRBD2. CDR1 LGHDT and CDR2 YNNKEL come from the germline V gene (reference sequence). With 4 bases clipped from V and 15 bases from J, the junction kept 10 bases outside the gene matches. The CDR3 length is 14 residues. CDR3 in amino acids: CASSLGLAGGGMFF. The CDR3 DNA sequence: TGTGCCAGCAGCCTCGGTCTAGCGGGGGGGGGAATGTTCTTC.

V is TRBV15 and J is TRBJ2-1; 12 positions agree with TRBD2. V lost 0 bases, J lost 9 bases, and 6 bases stayed unmatched. Per germline, CDR1 LNHNV and CDR2 YYDKDF (reference sequence). CDR3 size: 16 residues. The CDR3 coding sequence is TGTGCCACCAGCAGAGATGAAAGACTAGCGGGAGTTGAGCAGTTCTTC. Protein sequence: CATSRDERLAGVEQFF. Drawing the rest from reference TRBV15 and TRBJ2-1, the complete variable domain is DAMVIQNPRYQVTQFGKPVTLSCSQTLNHNVMYWYQQKSSQAPKLLFHYYDKDFNNEADTPDNFQSRRPNTSFCFLDIRSPGLGDTAMYLCATSRDERLAGVEQFFGPGTRLTVL.

The table lists this clonotype with a few counts. The chain combines TRBV10-3 with TRBJ1-5; TRBD1 might be the D (6 bases). Trimming removed 6 bases from V and 5 bases from J, with 8 bases in between. The germline V gene encodes CDR1 ENHRY and CDR2 SYGVKD. This CDR3 is 12 amino acids long. The CDR3 is CAISEGDQPQHF. The CDR3 bases are TGTGCCATCAGCGAGGGGGATCAGCCCCAGCATTTT.

The chain combines TRBV27 with TRBJ2-7, with D perhaps matching TRBD2 (6 bases). Deletions cut 6 bases from V and 4 bases from J, with 16 bases between. The germline CDR1 and CDR2 sequences are MNHEY and SMNVEV (reference sequence). This CDR3 is 14 amino acids long. The CDR3 protein is CASRGGSGLYEQYF. Written as DNA, the CDR3 is TGTGCCAGCAGGGGGGGATCGGGGCTTTACGAGCAGTACTTC.

In regard to this clonotype: An end of the junction differs from the germline gene, which may be a read error. The chain couples TRBV20-1 to TRBJ2-1, with D possibly being TRBD1 (6 bases). The CDR3 runs 12 residues. Germline-derived CDR1 and CDR2 are DFQATT and SNEGSKA (reference sequence). DNA of the CDR3: TGCAGTTCTAGGGGGTTGTTTAATGAGCAGTTCTTC. It is translated as CSSRGLFNEQFF.

Comments on this clonotype: Relative to the germline gene, one junction end is altered; a read error may explain this. The rearrangement joins TRBV29-1 to TRBJ2-1; D gene unclear. This CDR3 is built from 14 residues. Germline-derived CDR1 and CDR2 are SQVTM and ANQGSEA. As DNA, the CDR3 is TGCAGCGGCCGAGTACCTTGGGGTTACAATGACCAGTTCTTC. This translates into CSGRVPWGYNDQFF.

This clonotype was found many times. J is TRBJ2-7 and V is TRBV12-3 or TRBV12-4, with 8 nucleotides matching TRBD2. The CDR3 is made up of 14 amino acids. J was trimmed by 2 bases and V by 6 bases; bases with no gene match: 6. The CDR3 nucleotides read TGTGCCAGCAGCCGCGGGACTAGGACCTACGAGCAGTACTTC. Protein sequence: CASSRGTRTYEQYF.

This clonotype was found once. The chain combines TRBV24-1 with TRBJ1-1, with 8 bases that match TRBD1. Per the germline V gene, CDR1 is KGHDR and CDR2 is SFDVKD. This CDR3 is built from 15 residues. V lost 4 bases, J lost 3 bases, and 6 bases stayed unmatched. CDR3 sequence reads: CATSDPKTGDTEAFF. CDR3 DNA sequence: TGTGCCACCAGTGACCCGAAGACAGGGGACACTGAAGCTTTCTTT.

The chain employs TRBV27 and TRBJ1-4; a possible D gene is TRBD1 (5 bases). Deletions cut 0 bases from V and 3 bases from J, with 8 bases between. The CDR3 is made up of 15 amino acids. Per germline, CDR1 MNHEY and CDR2 SMNVEV (reference sequence). CDR3 residues: CASSLSGAANEKLFF. In DNA, the CDR3 is TGTGCCAGCAGTTTATCAGGGGCGGCTAATGAAAAACTGTTTTTT.

The sample holds a few counts of this clonotype. The chain links TRBV15 to TRBJ1-5; D gene ambiguous. The ends were cut back, 1 base at V and 2 bases at J, with 15 bases in the middle. The CDR3 covers 17 residues. Germline CDR1 and CDR2: LNHNV and YYDKDF (reference sequence). The CDR3 loop is CATSRGLTGYGNQPQHF. For the CDR3, the DNA is TGTGCCACCAGCAGAGGGCTAACGGGATATGGCAATCAGCCCCAGCATTTT.

The CDR3 reads CASSWTGPYTGELFF. The CDR3 DNA follows: TGTGCCAGCAGTTGGACAGGTCCCTACACCGGGGAGCTGTTTTTT. V is TRBV7-2 and J is TRBJ2-2; 7 bases map to TRBD1. The CDR3 loop spans 15 amino acids. The trim removed 6 bases at V and 3 bases at J, leaving 7 bases unmatched. CDR1 SGHTA and CDR2 FQGNSA come from the germline V gene.

This chain connects TRBV14 to TRBJ2-3; unclear D gene. The V gene lost 2 bases and the J gene lost 4 bases, with 10 bases spanning the gap. Per the germline V gene, CDR1 is SGHDN and CDR2 is FVKESK. CDR3 length: 14 amino acids. Here the CDR3 DNA reads TGTGCCAGCAGCCAATGGCTAGGTGCAGATACGCAGTATTTT. Its protein product is CASSQWLGADTQYF.